Following are 12 T cell receptor beta chains from one sample sequenced in a study of shared clonotypes between healthy human individuals. The protocol was immunoSEQ multiplex PCR, while the TCRdb copy is restricted to in-frame clones and leaves out a portion. The data hold over a million clones, with roughly 96% observed a single time. Sequenced input: naive CD4+ T cells sorted from blood. Subset indicated: CD45RA+ positively selected. The receptors stem from a man between 25 and 39 years old in good health.

CDR3 coding DNA: TGTGCCAGCAGGGGACAGGCGCGGACCCCTTACGAGCAGTACTTC. Translated: CASRGQARTPYEQYF. The J gene is TRBJ2-7, the V gene TRBV27; 8 nucleotides match TRBD1. Germline CDR1 and CDR2: MNHEY and SMNVEV (reference sequence). This CDR3 is 15 amino acids long. After removal of 6 bases from V and 4 bases from J, the junction contained 11 bases not matched to a gene.

The V gene is TRBV7-3, the J gene TRBJ2-1, with 8 bases aligning to TRBD2. CDR1 SGHTA and CDR2 FQGTGA come from the germline V gene. The V gene end was trimmed by 4 bases and the J gene end by 7 bases; junction bases not matched to a gene: 3. The CDR3 runs 13 residues. CDR3 sequence (DNA): TGTGCCAGCAGCTCAGTAGCGGGAAATGAGCAGTTCTTC. Residues: CASSSVAGNEQFF.

Concerning this clone: The sample holds other DNA sequences that translate to the same CDR3. The chain joins TRBV5-4 to TRBJ1-5, with D possibly being TRBD1 (5 bases). Looked up from germline, CDR1 is SGHNT and CDR2 is YYREEE (reference sequence). V lost 0 bases, J lost 4 bases, and 5 bases lay in between. CDR3 length equals 13 residues. CDR3 amino acids: CASSLGQNQPQHF. The CDR3 nucleotides read TGTGCCAGCAGCTTGGGACAGAATCAGCCCCAGCATTTT.

V is TRBV15 and J is TRBJ2-2; TRBD2 matches at 9 bases. The V segment lost 6 bases and the J segment 5 bases; nucleotides outside the gene matches: 4. The CDR3 has 14 amino acids. Germline V gene sequence: CDR1 LNHNV, CDR2 YYDKDF (reference sequence). The CDR3 region is CATSSGSSTGELFF. In nucleotides, the CDR3 is TGTGCCACCAGTAGCGGGAGTAGTACCGGGGAGCTGTTTTTT. Supplemented by reference TRBV15 and TRBJ2-2, the full variable domain reads DAMVIQNPRYQVTQFGKPVTLSCSQTLNHNVMYWYQQKSSQAPKLLFHYYDKDFNNEADTPDNFQSRRPNTSFCFLDIRSPGLGDTAMYLCATSSGSSTGELFFGEGSRLTVL.

The chain recombines TRBV5-1 with TRBJ2-6, with 7 bases that match TRBD1. Trimming cost V 0 bases and J 0 bases; bases outside gene matches: 6. CDR3 length: 18 amino acids. Germline V gene lookup returns CDR1 SGHRS and CDR2 YFSETQ. The CDR3 protein is CASSLGDSTGSGANVLTF. The CDR3 coding sequence is TGCGCCAGCAGCTTGGGGGACAGCACAGGCTCTGGGGCCAACGTCCTGACTTTC.

This chain connects TRBV19 to TRBJ2-3; TRBD1 or TRBD2 may be the D gene (5 bases each). The germline gives CDR1 LNHDA, CDR2 SQIVND (reference sequence). The CDR3 runs 19 residues. V dropped 3 bases and J dropped 5 bases, with 27 bases sitting between them. In nucleotides, the CDR3 is TGTGCCAGTAGTATGCCCAACCCGGGAAAGGGGACGGTGAGAGATACGCAGTATTTT. This codes for CASSMPNPGKGTVRDTQYF.

The J gene is TRBJ2-7, the V gene TRBV4-3; D assignment may be TRBD1 or TRBD2 (5 bases each). CDR3 length: 14 residues. CDR1 and CDR2 from the germline V gene are LGHNA and YSLEER. Trimming removed 1 base from V and 6 bases from J, with 13 bases in between. The CDR3 nucleotides are TGCGCCAGCAGCCAAGTGGGACGAGGAACCGAGCAGTACTTC. Translated: CASSQVGRGTEQYF.

The gene calls are TRBV10-2 and TRBJ2-1, with TRBD1 identical over 12 bases. The CDR3 consists of 15 residues. CDR1 and CDR2 from the germline V gene are WSHSY and SAAADI. V lost 11 bases and J lost 6; bases outside the gene matches: 11. The CDR3 coding sequence is TGCGCCTTAAGTTCGGGACAGGGGGCGATCAATGAGCAGTTCTTC. This sequence encodes CALSSGQGAINEQFF.

The V and J genes are TRBV9 and TRBJ2-1; 10 bases line up with TRBD2. This CDR3 is built from 16 residues. Germline loops: CDR1 SGDLS, CDR2 YYNGEE. V shed 0 bases and J 2 bases; nucleotides not matched to a gene: 2. The DNA for the CDR3 is TGTGCCAGCAGCGTAGTCACTAGCGGGGCCTACAATGAGCAGTTCTTC. Amino acid sequence: CASSVVTSGAYNEQFF. The full variable domain, in which reference TRBV9 and TRBJ2-1 provide the parts outside the CDR3, is DSGVTQTPKHLITATGQRVTLRCSPRSGDLSVYWYQQSLDQGLQFLIQYYNGEERAKGNILERFSAQQFPDLHSELNLSSLELGDSALYFCASSVVTSGAYNEQFFGPGTRLTVL.

The rearrangement uses TRBV19 and TRBJ2-5; TRBD1 matches 8 bases. In germline, CDR1 is LNHDA, CDR2 SQIVND (reference sequence). V gave up 2 bases and J gave up 6 bases; unmatched junction bases: 2. The CDR3 has 13 residues. The CDR3 DNA sequence: TGTGCCAGTAGTATACAGGGGGCTCAGACCCAGTACTTC. Translating gives CASSIQGAQTQYF.

The chain combines TRBV9 with TRBJ1-4; D gene unclear. Germline V gene lookup returns CDR1 SGDLS and CDR2 YYNGEE. CDR3 length: 14 residues. V was clipped by 1 base and J by 8 bases, with 12 bases between them. The CDR3 spells CASSVYAAGEKLFF. CDR3 nucleotides: TGTGCCAGCAGCGTATATGCAGCGGGGGAAAAACTGTTTTTT.

This chain links TRBV10-3 with TRBJ2-1; TRBD1 matches 10 bases. J was trimmed by 3 bases and V by 3 bases; bases with no gene match: 2. Looked up from germline, CDR1 is ENHRY and CDR2 is SYGVKD. The CDR3 has 15 amino acids. The CDR3 loop reads CAISERDRGYNEQFF. The CDR3 DNA follows: TGTGCCATCAGTGAACGGGACAGGGGCTACAATGAGCAGTTCTTC.